This T cell receptor beta chain derives from a study of cytomegalovirus exposure and HLA in healthy donors. Regarding the study as a whole: Specificity of three CMV-associated chains for CMV antigens was verified in vitro. Cytomegalovirus association was assigned to 170 or so TCR beta chains. Published work reported that the classifier diagnosed cytomegalovirus status with high specificity and sensitivity. The tendency of first-cohort TCR clusters to co-occur in the 120 or so validation repertoires was the finding of a later analysis.

As for this clone: Its antigen is unknown.

Repertoires were generated with immunoSEQ multiplex PCR, while TCRdb's copy carries only in-frame clones and drops some. Here the sample spans 200,000 to 250,000 clones, 87% being singletons. The CDR3 is 13 amino acids. Trimming stripped 5 bases from V and 1 base from J, with 6 bases between. Per the germline V gene, CDR1 is KGHSH and CDR2 is LQKENI. This sequence joins TRBV18 and TRBJ1-3, with a weak D call TRBD1 (6 bases). The receptor's source is a man aged 18 to 29 in good health and CMV-seronegative. The sequenced sample was PBMCs. This CDR3 is CASSTGSGNTIYF. CDR3 in DNA: TGTGCCAGCTCAACAGGGTCTGGAAACACCATATATTTT.